Below are 26 T cell receptor beta chains sequenced from a single sample in a study of T cell responses to AZD1222 COVID-19 vaccine. Method: immunoSEQ multiplex PCR; TCRdb's copy keeps in-frame clones and lacks some. The table has some 150,000 clones, about 92% seen once. Source: peripheral blood, taken on day 0 of AZD1222 vaccination. Source of these receptors: an adult in good health.

This rearrangement joins TRBV5-1 to TRBJ1-1; 11 bases fit TRBD1. CDR3 length: 14 residues. Germline lookup yields CDR1 SGHRS and CDR2 YFSETQ. Trimming took 5 bases from V and 11 from J; bases not matched to a gene: 11. The CDR3 bases are TGCGCCAGCAGTCCAACCGGGACAGGGGGGTCGGCTTTCTTT. Protein: CASSPTGTGGSAFF.

The chain is built from TRBV9 and TRBJ2-1; 15 positions agree with TRBD2. After removal of 4 bases from V and 9 bases from J, the junction contained 20 bases not matched to a gene. Germline CDR1 reads SGDLS; CDR2 reads YYNGEE. The CDR3 is 20 residues long. CDR3 DNA: TGTGCCAGCAGCACCGAGAAGGGACTAGCGGGGGGCCGACCACCGGGTGAGCAGTTCTTC. Its protein is CASSTEKGLAGGRPPGEQFF.

The chain carries TRBV5-1 and TRBJ2-7; TRBD2 matches 7 bases. Germline CDR1 SGHRS, CDR2 YFSETQ. This CDR3 contains 11 residues. J was trimmed by 7 bases and V by 4 bases; bases with no gene match: 2. CDR3 amino acids: CASSTGGEQYF. The CDR3 coding sequence is TGCGCCAGCAGCACCGGGGGGGAGCAGTACTTC.

The V and J genes are TRBV30 and TRBJ1-4; TRBD1 matches at 9 bases. Germline V CDR1 and CDR2: GTSNPN, SVGIG (reference sequence). The CDR3 runs to 15 residues. The V segment lost 3 bases and the J segment 6 bases; nucleotides outside the gene matches: 8. CDR3 sequence reads: CAWSRDREGYEKLFF. The CDR3 DNA follows: TGTGCCTGGAGCCGGGACAGGGAGGGATATGAAAAACTGTTTTTT.

The rearrangement links TRBV3-1 (or the pseudogene TRBV3-2) to TRBJ1-2; possibly TRBD1 for D (5 bases). The CDR3 loop spans 13 amino acids. Germline CDR1 and CDR2: LGHDT and YNNKEL (reference sequence). Trimming pared 5 bases from V and 6 bases from J, leaving 13 bases between. Written as DNA, the CDR3 is TGTGCCAGCAGCTCCCGGGGGGGGGATGGCTACACCTTC. Translated, it gives CASSSRGGDGYTF.

J is TRBJ2-7 and V is TRBV12-3 or TRBV12-4; D uncertain. The CDR3 runs 13 residues. Trimming pared 3 bases from V and 2 bases from J, leaving 8 bases between. In DNA form, the CDR3 reads TGTGCCAGCAGTTTGCGACTTACCTACGAGCAGTACTTC. Its protein product is CASSLRLTYEQYF.

The rearrangement joins TRBV7-8 to TRBJ1-1; D remains ambiguous. With 5 bases removed from V and 1 base from J, the gap between germline ends came to 8 bases. CDR1 is SGHVS, CDR2 FQNEAQ, per germline. This CDR3 is 13 amino acids long. The CDR3 sequence: CASSRRENTEAFF. Written as DNA, the CDR3 is TGTGCCAGCAGCCGTAGAGAGAACACTGAAGCTTTCTTT.

This clone was seen just once. The chain carries TRBV7-9 and TRBJ2-3; TRBD1 is a possible D gene (6 bases). This CDR3 has 14 amino acids. Trimming pared 1 base from V and 7 bases from J, leaving 12 bases between. Germline V lookup: CDR1 SEHNR, CDR2 FQNEAQ (reference sequence). Here the CDR3 DNA reads TGTGCCAGCAGCTTAGGGACAGAGGGCCATACGCAGTATTTT. It encodes CASSLGTEGHTQYF.

This clone was seen just once. The chain has TRBV3-1 (or the pseudogene TRBV3-2) and TRBJ1-1; 8 bases fit TRBD1. This CDR3 has 16 residues. Germline V gene lookup returns CDR1 LGHDT and CDR2 YNNKEL (reference sequence). J gave up 5 bases and V 5 bases, and 13 bases lay outside the gene matches. CDR3 coding DNA: TGTGCCAGCAGCAAGAGAGACCGGACAGGGAGAACTGAAGCTTTCTTT. Translating it yields CASSKRDRTGRTEAFF.

The chain couples TRBV7-9 to TRBJ1-1, with D possibly matching TRBD1 (6 bases). CDR3 length: 14 residues. The V gene's germline CDR1 is SEHNR and CDR2 FQNEAQ (reference sequence). With 2 bases removed from V and 9 bases from J, the gap between germline ends came to 16 bases. CDR3 bases: TGTGCCAGCAGCTTAAATGGCGGGACACCTAAAGCTTTCTTT. The encoded protein is CASSLNGGTPKAFF.

This chain links TRBV5-5 with TRBJ1-2; 7 bases match TRBD1. V trimming: 0 bases; J trimming: 3 bases; junction bases outside the gene matches: 8. CDR1 and CDR2 from the germline V gene are SGHKS and YYEKEE (reference sequence). CDR3 size: 16 residues. In DNA form, the CDR3 reads TGTGCCAGCAGCTTGGCAGGGGGGGATTACTACTATGGCTACACCTTC. It codes for CASSLAGGDYYYGYTF.

The chain links TRBV5-1 to TRBJ2-1, with D perhaps matching TRBD2 (6 bases). Trimming took 0 bases from V and 8 from J, leaving 15 bases between them. There are 15 residues in the CDR3. Germline CDR1 and CDR2: SGHRS and YFSETQ. Here the CDR3 reads CASSLVADLVDEQFF. The CDR3 bases are TGCGCCAGCAGCTTGGTAGCGGACCTCGTGGATGAGCAGTTCTTC.

V and J are TRBV25-1 and TRBJ2-2; a weak D match, TRBD2 (5 bases). V was trimmed by 0 bases and J by 5 bases, leaving 7 bases between them. Germline CDR1 MGHDK, CDR2 SYGVNS. The CDR3 contains 14 residues. This CDR3 reads CASSEYRGTGELFF. DNA for the CDR3: TGTGCCAGCAGTGAATACCGGGGTACCGGGGAGCTGTTTTTT.

This chain connects TRBV15 to TRBJ2-2, with D possibly matching TRBD1 (6 bases). Germline V gene sequence: CDR1 LNHNV, CDR2 YYDKDF (reference sequence). This CDR3 has 16 amino acids. Trimming removed 0 bases at V and 1 base at J, with 9 bases between. The CDR3 DNA reads TGTGCCACCAGCAGAGAAGGACAGTTGAACACCGGGGAGCTGTTTTTT. This encodes CATSREGQLNTGELFF.

This sequence joins TRBV5-1 and TRBJ1-2; 9 nucleotides align to TRBD1. Trimming cost V 8 bases and J 6 bases; bases outside gene matches: 11. CDR3 size: 14 residues. Germline V gene sequence: CDR1 SGHRS, CDR2 YFSETQ. The CDR3 spells CASTPRDRDDGYTF. Written as DNA, the CDR3 is TGCGCCAGTACCCCCCGGGACAGGGACGATGGCTACACCTTC.

The chain uses TRBV2 and TRBJ1-2, with 10 bases matching TRBD1. The germline V gene has CDR1 SNHLY and CDR2 FYNNEI. This CDR3 is built from 16 residues. With 8 bases clipped from V and 3 bases from J, the junction kept 12 bases outside the gene matches. CDR3 DNA: TGTGCCAGCGTCCCCCGGGACAGGGGTGGTGACTATGGCTACACCTTC. Protein: CASVPRDRGGDYGYTF.

The chain employs TRBV9 and TRBJ2-7; 10 positions match TRBD2. Germline CDR1 is SGDLS and CDR2 is YYNGEE. The V segment lost 0 bases and the J segment 4 bases; nucleotides outside the gene matches: 4. The CDR3 contains 15 residues. CDR3 in amino acids: CASSVVASGSYEQYF. In nucleotides, the CDR3 is TGTGCCAGCAGCGTAGTGGCTAGCGGGAGTTACGAGCAGTACTTC.

J is TRBJ1-1 and V is TRBV9; TRBD1 aligns across 9 bases. V lost 2 bases, J lost 0 bases, and 2 bases stayed unmatched. The CDR3 is 15 amino acids. The germline V gene has CDR1 SGDLS and CDR2 YYNGEE. CDR3 in amino acids: CASSVTGGLNTEAFF. The CDR3 coding sequence is TGTGCCAGCAGCGTGACAGGGGGGTTGAACACTGAAGCTTTCTTT.

This clone was seen only a few times. The V call is TRBV29-1, the J call TRBJ2-7; D unclear. Germline CDR1 and CDR2: SQVTM and ANQGSEA. V shed 3 bases and J shed 4 bases, with 7 bases lying between them. The CDR3 consists of 11 residues. CDR3 DNA sequence: TGCAGCGTTGAGCTGGGGTACGAGCAGTACTTC. It specifies CSVELGYEQYF.

This chain links TRBV28 with TRBJ2-4, with a weak D call TRBD1 (6 bases). Per germline, CDR1 MDHEN and CDR2 SYDVKM. CDR3 length: 15 residues. Trimming pared 6 bases from V and 0 bases from J, leaving 12 bases between. CDR3 sequence reads: CASRPTGVAKNIQYF. The CDR3 DNA is TGTGCCAGCAGACCGACAGGCGTAGCCAAAAACATTCAGTACTTC. Drawing the rest from reference TRBV28 and TRBJ2-4, the complete variable domain is DVKVTQSSRYLVKRTGEKVFLECVQDMDHENMFWYRQDPGLGLRLIYFSYDVKMKEKGDIPEGYSVSREKKERFSLILESASTNQTSMYLCASRPTGVAKNIQYFGAGTRLSVL.

The CDR3 sequence: CASSLEGGGTAGNQPQHF. Written as DNA, the CDR3 is TGTGCCAGCAGCTTAGAGGGGGGCGGAACGGCGGGCAATCAGCCCCAGCATTTT. The chain carries TRBV7-2 and TRBJ1-5; maybe TRBD1 (6 bases). This CDR3 has 18 residues. Germline V gene lookup returns CDR1 SGHTA and CDR2 FQGNSA. V shed 1 base and J shed 2 bases, with 18 bases lying between them.

CDR3 protein: CASSFVEGTEAFF. CDR3 sequence (DNA): TGTGCCAGCAGCTTTGTCGAGGGGACTGAAGCTTTCTTT. The genes are TRBV7-9 and TRBJ1-1; maybe TRBD1 (5 bases). Germline CDR1 SEHNR, CDR2 FQNEAQ (reference sequence). Deletions cut 3 bases from V and 5 bases from J, with 10 bases between. This CDR3 has 13 residues.

CDR3 bases: TGTGCCAGCAGCCCTAAGGACCGCGTTATGAACACTGAAGCTTTCTTT. It translates to CASSPKDRVMNTEAFF. V gene TRBV3-1 (or the pseudogene TRBV3-2) combines with J gene TRBJ1-1; D unclear. The CDR3 sequence is 16 residues long. CDR1 is LGHDT, CDR2 YNNKEL, per germline (reference sequence). V lost 4 bases and J 0 bases, leaving 15 bases between the germline ends.

This chain links TRBV7-8 with TRBJ1-1; maybe TRBD1 (5 bases). Germline loops: CDR1 SGHVS, CDR2 FQNEAQ. Deletions cut 0 bases from V and 11 bases from J, with 13 bases between. The CDR3 has 13 amino acids. The CDR3 nucleotides are TGTGCCAGCAGCTTAGCGCAGGGAAGGGTGGCTTTCTTT. Its protein product is CASSLAQGRVAFF.

The chain has TRBV18 and TRBJ1-2; D gene ambiguous. This CDR3 comprises 16 residues. Trimming took off 3 bases at V and 0 bases at J, with 14 bases between the two ends. Germline values: CDR1 KGHSH, CDR2 LQKENI. The CDR3 loop reads CASSPQRGQSNYGYTF. The CDR3 nucleotides are TGTGCCAGCTCACCTCAACGAGGTCAGTCTAACTATGGCTACACCTTC.

The chain links TRBV5-1 to TRBJ2-2; possibly TRBD2 for D (6 bases). V lost 4 bases, J lost 6 bases, and 10 bases lay in between. Germline V CDR1 and CDR2: SGHRS, YFSETQ. The CDR3 is 13 amino acids. The CDR3 sequence is CASSAGLAGELFF. In nucleotides, the CDR3 is TGCGCCAGCAGCGCGGGACTGGCCGGGGAGCTGTTTTTT.